Sequencing of this T cell receptor (beta chain) was carried out in a study of blood T cell repertoires in COVID-19 (dated by TCRdb to the early 2020s). A note on the overall study: Samples covering the acute and convalescent phases of COVID-19 were provided by collaborators in the United States, Italy and Spain. Deeply sampled blood TCRbeta repertoires from subjects exposed to, actively infected with, or recovered from COVID-19 were included in the dataset. Samples came from the ongoing ImmuneRACE study (first 160 participants) plus 1,254 subjects from 6 global collaborators. The material from the prospective study consisted of cDNA or gDNA derived from T cells, B-cell-depleted T cells, or PBMCs. The repertoires were made available in a free public database intended to serve as a resource for research on the immune response to SARS-CoV-2. Nearly every sample came with metadata listing a de-identified subject ID, COVID-19 status, age in years and sex. Where available, HLA class I and class II types were taken from metadata supplied by the sample provider and were not determined by assay-based typing.

Concerning this clone itself: This clone's antigen is unknown. Base qualities are not at hand, and no much larger clone is one base apart.

CDR1 and CDR2, looked up from the germline V gene, are MDHEN and SYDVKM. From its cysteine to its phenylalanine, the CDR3 spans 15 amino acids. Left in the record is the CDR3 DNA by itself, 45 bases read in frame from the first base. The junction shows trimming of 7 bases on V and 6 bases on J, and the gene matches do not reach 10 bases of it. Another Seattle source contributed samples from volunteer blood donors who had recovered from COVID-19. The collaborating institutions used their own protocols to collect whole blood in K2EDTA tubes. For TCRbeta analysis, collaborators shipped samples as frozen whole blood, isolated PBMCs, or DNA extracted from either of those sample types. TCRbeta CDR3 regions were amplified from genomic DNA by means of the immunoSEQ Assay, a bias-controlled multiplex PCR. The published analysis was carried out like this. The number of nucleated cells in each sample was estimated by amplification of reference gene primers within the assay. To quantify the absolute abundance of each unique TCRbeta CDR3 rearrangement, sequence reads were collapsed and filtered. For each sample, productive Simpson clonality was calculated by taking the square root of Simpson's diversity index across productive rearrangements. The clones in this table, taken by TCRdb from immuneACCESS, are in-frame only. Not every clone is retained; where verified, under half of the shortfall comes from an unresolved V gene, and the cause of the rest is unknown. The DNA gave D and trimming, while V, J and clone size come from that table. The sample profile shows a few hundred thousand clones; around 87% of them were found once. The ten largest clones add up to approximately 8% of the sample.

Study-wide conclusions, independent of this receptor: The amount of clinical and demographic metadata varied by source and participant and was provided uncurated.

This TCR came from a woman aged 50 to 60 who had recovered from COVID-19. Sequenced input: peripheral blood. The chain links TRBV28 with TRBJ2-7; 12 bases in the junction line up with TRBD1. The DNA sequence reads TGTGCCAGCACCTCTCCGGGACAGGGGGCGGGCGAGCAGTACTTC. This translates into CASTSPGQGAGEQYF.